This T cell receptor beta chain came from a study of blood T cell repertoires in COVID-19. Turning to the study itself: Samples taken during acute and convalescent COVID-19 were collected in the United States, Italy and Spain. The cDNA or gDNA used as material had been derived from T cells, B-cell-depleted T cells, or PBMCs.

This CDR3 comprises 13 residues. As originally analysed: It was from reference gene primer amplification that nucleated cell counts were estimated. Sequencing was performed with immunoSEQ multiplex PCR; in TCRdb, only in-frame clones are kept and a portion is missing. V, J and clone size are those of that table, while D and trimming were read from the DNA. The sample shows 200,000 to 300,000 clones, approximately 80% of them seen only once. The sample was peripheral blood. The V call is TRBV1, the J call TRBJ1-2. TRBV1 is termed a pseudogene. The TCR was taken from a woman aged 55-70 years with active or convalescent COVID-19. The CDR3, as DNA: TGCACCAGCCCATCCCCGGGAGACTATGGCTACACCTTC. This gives the protein CTSPSPGDYGYTF.